Listed here is a single T cell receptor (beta chain). Sequenced by immunoSEQ multiplex PCR; TCRdb stores in-frame clones only, minus some. The table has about 60,000 clones, roughly 80% seen once; the top ten hold roughly 9.8%. The data are from a study of blood T cell repertoires in COVID-19. The sample consisted of peripheral blood. The TCR comes from a human donor in a cohort sampled during active COVID-19.

CDR3 loop: CASSSGLAGGWNEQFF. The DNA of the CDR3 is TGTGCCAGCAGCTCCGGACTAGCGGGAGGTTGGAATGAGCAGTTCTTC. V gene TRBV6-2 or TRBV6-3 combines with J gene TRBJ2-1; 14 bases are shared with TRBD2. CDR1 and CDR2 from the germline V gene are MNHEY and SVGEGT. The J segment lost 7 bases and the V segment lost 6 bases, leaving 8 bases of the junction unmatched. This CDR3 spans 16 amino acids.